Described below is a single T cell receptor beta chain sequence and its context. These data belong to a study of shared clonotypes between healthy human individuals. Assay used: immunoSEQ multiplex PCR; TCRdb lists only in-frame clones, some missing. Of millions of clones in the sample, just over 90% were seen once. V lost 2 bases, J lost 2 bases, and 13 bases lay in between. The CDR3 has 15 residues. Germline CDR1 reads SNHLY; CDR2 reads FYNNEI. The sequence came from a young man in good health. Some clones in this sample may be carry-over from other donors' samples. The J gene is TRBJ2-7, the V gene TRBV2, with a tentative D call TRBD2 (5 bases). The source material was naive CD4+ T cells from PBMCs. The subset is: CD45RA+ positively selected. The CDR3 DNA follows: TGTGCCAGCAGTGAAATGGGCGGGCTCACCTACGAGCAGTACTTC. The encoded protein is CASSEMGGLTYEQYF.